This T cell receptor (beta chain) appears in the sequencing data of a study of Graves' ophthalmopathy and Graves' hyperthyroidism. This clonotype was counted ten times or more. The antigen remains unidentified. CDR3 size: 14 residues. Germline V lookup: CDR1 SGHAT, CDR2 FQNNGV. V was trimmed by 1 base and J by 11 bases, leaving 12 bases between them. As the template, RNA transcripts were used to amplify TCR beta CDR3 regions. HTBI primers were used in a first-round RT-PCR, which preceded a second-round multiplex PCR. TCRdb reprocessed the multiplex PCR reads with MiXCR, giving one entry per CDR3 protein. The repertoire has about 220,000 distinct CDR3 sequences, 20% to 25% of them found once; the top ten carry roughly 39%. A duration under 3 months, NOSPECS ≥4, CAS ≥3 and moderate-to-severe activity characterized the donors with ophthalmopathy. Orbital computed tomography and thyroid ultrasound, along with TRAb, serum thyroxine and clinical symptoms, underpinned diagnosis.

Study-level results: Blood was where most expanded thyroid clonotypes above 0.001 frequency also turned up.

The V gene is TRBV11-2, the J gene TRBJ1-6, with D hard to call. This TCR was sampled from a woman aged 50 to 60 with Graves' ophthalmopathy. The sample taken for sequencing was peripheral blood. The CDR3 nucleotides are TGTGCCAGCAGCTTAGCCGGTCTACGAACACCCCTCCACTTT. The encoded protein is CASSLAGLRTPLHF.